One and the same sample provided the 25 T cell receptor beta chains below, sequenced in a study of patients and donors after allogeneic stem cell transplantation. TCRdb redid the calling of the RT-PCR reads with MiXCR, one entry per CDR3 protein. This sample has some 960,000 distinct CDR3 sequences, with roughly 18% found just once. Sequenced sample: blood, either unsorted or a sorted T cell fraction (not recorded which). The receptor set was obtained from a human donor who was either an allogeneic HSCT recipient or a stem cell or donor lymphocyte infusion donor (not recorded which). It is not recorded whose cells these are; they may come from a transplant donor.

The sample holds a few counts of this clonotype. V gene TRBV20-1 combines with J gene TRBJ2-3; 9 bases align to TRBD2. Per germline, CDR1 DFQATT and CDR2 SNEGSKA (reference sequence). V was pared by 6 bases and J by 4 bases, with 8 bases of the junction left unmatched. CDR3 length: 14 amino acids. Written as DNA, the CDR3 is TGCAGTGCAACCGGACTAGCGAGCCCAGATACGCAGTATTTT. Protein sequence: CSATGLASPDTQYF.

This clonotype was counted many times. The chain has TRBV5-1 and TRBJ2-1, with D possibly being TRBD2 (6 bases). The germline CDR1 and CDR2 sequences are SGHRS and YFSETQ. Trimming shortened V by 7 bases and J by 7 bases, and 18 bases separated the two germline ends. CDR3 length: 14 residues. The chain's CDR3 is CASSLKMGGNEQFF. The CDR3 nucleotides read TGCGCCAGCTCCCTCAAAATGGGGGGTAATGAGCAGTTCTTC.

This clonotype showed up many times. The DNA for the CDR3 is TGTGCCAGCAGCTTAGAGGGGCAGGGGGACACTGAAGCTTTCTTT. Translated, it gives CASSLEGQGDTEAFF. This sequence joins TRBV7-8 and TRBJ1-1, with 7 bases matching TRBD1. The ends lost 1 base at V and 3 bases at J; junction bases unmatched: 5. The V gene's germline CDR1 is SGHVS and CDR2 FQNEAQ. The CDR3 spans 15 residues. Variable domain in full (rest from reference TRBV7-8 and TRBJ1-1): GAGVSQSPRYKVAKRGQDVALRCDPISGHVSLFWYQQALGQGPEFLTYFQNEAQLDKSGLPSDRFFAERPEGSVSTLKIQRTQQEDSAVYLCASSLEGQGDTEAFFGQGTRLTVV.

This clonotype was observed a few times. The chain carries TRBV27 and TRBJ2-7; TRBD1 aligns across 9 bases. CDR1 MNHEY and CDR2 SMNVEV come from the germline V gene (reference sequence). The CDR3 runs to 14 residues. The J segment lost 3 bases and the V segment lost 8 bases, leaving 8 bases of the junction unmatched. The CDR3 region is CASDTRDRDYEQYF. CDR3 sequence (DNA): TGTGCCAGCGATACTAGGGACAGGGACTACGAGCAGTACTTC.

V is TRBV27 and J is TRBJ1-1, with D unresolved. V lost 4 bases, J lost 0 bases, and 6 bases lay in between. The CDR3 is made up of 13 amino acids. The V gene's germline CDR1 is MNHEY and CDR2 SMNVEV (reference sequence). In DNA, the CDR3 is TGTGCCAGCAGTTCTCAGTTGAACACTGAAGCTTTCTTT. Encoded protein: CASSSQLNTEAFF.

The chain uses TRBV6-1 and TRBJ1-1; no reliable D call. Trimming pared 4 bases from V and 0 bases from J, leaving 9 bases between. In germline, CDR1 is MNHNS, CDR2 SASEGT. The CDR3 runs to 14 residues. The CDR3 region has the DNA TGTGCCAGCAGTGGGAGACGGATGAACACTGAAGCTTTCTTT. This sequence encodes CASSGRRMNTEAFF.

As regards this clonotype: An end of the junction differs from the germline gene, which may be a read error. The CDR3 region has the DNA TGTGCCAGCAGCGTTAGACTAGCGGGAGGGGAAGATACGCAGTATTTC. It is translated as CASSVRLAGGEDTQYF. This chain uses TRBV9 with TRBJ2-3; TRBD2 matches at 14 bases. Germline V gene data show CDR1 as SGDLS and CDR2 as YYNGEE. The CDR3 extends over 16 amino acids. Variable domain in full (rest from reference TRBV9 and TRBJ2-3): DSGVTQTPKHLITATGQRVTLRCSPRSGDLSVYWYQQSLDQGLQFLIQYYNGEERAKGNILERFSAQQFPDLHSELNLSSLELGDSALYFCASSVRLAGGEDTQYFGPGTRLTVL.

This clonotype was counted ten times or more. The CDR3 nucleotides read TGCGCCAGCAGCTTGAGTGGCGGTCGGTTCAACAATGAGCAGTTCTTC. Translating it yields CASSLSGGRFNNEQFF. This chain links TRBV5-1 with TRBJ2-1; D call uncertain. Germline CDR1 is SGHRS and CDR2 is YFSETQ. This CDR3 region has 16 residues. Trimming took off 1 base at V and 5 bases at J, with 16 bases between the two ends.

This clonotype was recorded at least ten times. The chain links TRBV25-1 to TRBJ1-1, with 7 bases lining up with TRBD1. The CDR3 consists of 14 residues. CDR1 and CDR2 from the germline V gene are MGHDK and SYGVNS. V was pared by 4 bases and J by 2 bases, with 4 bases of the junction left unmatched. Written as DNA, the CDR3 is TGTGCCAGCAGTGTAAACAGGGGTAACACTGAAGCTTTCTTT. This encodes CASSVNRGNTEAFF.

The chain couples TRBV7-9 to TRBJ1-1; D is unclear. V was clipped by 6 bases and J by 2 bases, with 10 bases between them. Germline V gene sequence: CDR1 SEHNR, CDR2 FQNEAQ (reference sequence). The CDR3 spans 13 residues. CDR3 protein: CASRVKGNTEAFF. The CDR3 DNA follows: TGTGCCAGCAGGGTGAAAGGAAACACTGAAGCTTTCTTT.

The CDR3 nucleotides read TGTGCCAGCAGTTTAATAGCGGGGGGGCCGGAGTACACAGATACGCAGTATTTT. It translates to CASSLIAGGPEYTDTQYF. The chain joins TRBV6-2 or TRBV6-3 to TRBJ2-3; 11 nucleotides align to TRBD2. V trimming: 4 bases; J trimming: 2 bases; junction bases outside the gene matches: 11. Germline V CDR1 and CDR2: MNHEY, SVGEGT. The CDR3 consists of 18 residues.

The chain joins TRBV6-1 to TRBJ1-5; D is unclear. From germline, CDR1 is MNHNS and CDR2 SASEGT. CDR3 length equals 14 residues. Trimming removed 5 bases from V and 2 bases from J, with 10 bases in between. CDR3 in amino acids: CASSREEGNQPQHF. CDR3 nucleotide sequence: TGTGCCAGCAGTCGGGAGGAGGGCAATCAGCCCCAGCATTTT.

The CDR3 DNA follows: TGTGCCAGCAGCTTAGGGCCAACAGGGGGCGTTGATCAGCCCCAGCATTTT. It codes for CASSLGPTGGVDQPQHF. The chain has TRBV7-8 and TRBJ1-5, with TRBD1 matching 9 bases. The CDR3 sequence is 17 residues long. The V gene end was trimmed by 1 base and the J gene end by 5 bases; junction bases not matched to a gene: 9. The germline V gene has CDR1 SGHVS and CDR2 FQNEAQ.

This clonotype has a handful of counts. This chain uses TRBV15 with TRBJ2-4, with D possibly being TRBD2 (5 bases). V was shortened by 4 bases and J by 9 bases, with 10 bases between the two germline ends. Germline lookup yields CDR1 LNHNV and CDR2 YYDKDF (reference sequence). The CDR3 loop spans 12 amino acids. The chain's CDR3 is CATSTSLGIQYF. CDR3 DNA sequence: TGTGCCACCAGCACTAGCCTAGGCATTCAGTACTTC. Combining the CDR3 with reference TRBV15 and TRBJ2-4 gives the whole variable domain DAMVIQNPRYQVTQFGKPVTLSCSQTLNHNVMYWYQQKSSQAPKLLFHYYDKDFNNEADTPDNFQSRRPNTSFCFLDIRSPGLGDTAMYLCATSTSLGIQYFGAGTRLSVL.

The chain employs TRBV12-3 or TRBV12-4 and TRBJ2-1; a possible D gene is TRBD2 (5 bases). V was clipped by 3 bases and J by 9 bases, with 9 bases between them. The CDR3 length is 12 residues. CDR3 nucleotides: TGTGCCAGCAGTTTCCGGGGTTCTGAGCAGTTCTTC. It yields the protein CASSFRGSEQFF.

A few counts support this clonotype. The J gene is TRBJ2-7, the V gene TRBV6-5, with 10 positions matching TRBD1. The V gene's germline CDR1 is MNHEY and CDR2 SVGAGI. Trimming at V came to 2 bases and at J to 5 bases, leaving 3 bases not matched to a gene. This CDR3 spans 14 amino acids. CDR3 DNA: TGTGCCAGCAGTTACGTGGGACAGGGGAACGAGCAGTACTTC. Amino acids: CASSYVGQGNEQYF.

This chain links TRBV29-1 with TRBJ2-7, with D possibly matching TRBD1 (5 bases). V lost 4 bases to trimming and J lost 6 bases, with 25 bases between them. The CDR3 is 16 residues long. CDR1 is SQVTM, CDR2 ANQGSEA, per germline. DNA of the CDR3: TGCAGCGTTGCTAACGTAAGGGGAAAAGGGCTCTCCGAGCAGTACTTC. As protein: CSVANVRGKGLSEQYF.

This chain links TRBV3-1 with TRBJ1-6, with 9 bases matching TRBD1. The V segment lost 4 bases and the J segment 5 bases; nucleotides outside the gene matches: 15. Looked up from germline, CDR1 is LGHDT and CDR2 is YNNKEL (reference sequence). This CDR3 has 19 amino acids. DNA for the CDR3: TGTGCCAGCAGCCCAACAATCCCGGGACAGGGACGAAATAATTCACCCCTCCACTTT. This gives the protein CASSPTIPGQGRNNSPLHF.

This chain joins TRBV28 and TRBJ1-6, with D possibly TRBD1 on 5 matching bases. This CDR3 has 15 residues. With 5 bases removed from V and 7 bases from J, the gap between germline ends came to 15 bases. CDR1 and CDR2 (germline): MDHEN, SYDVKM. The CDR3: CASSESDRSNSPLHF. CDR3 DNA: TGTGCCAGCAGTGAATCAGACAGATCCAATTCACCCCTCCACTTT.

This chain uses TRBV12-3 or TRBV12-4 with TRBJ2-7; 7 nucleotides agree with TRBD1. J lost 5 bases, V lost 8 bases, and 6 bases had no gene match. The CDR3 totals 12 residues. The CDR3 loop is CASSGQVHEQYF. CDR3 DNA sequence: TGTGCCAGCTCCGGACAGGTCCACGAGCAGTACTTC.

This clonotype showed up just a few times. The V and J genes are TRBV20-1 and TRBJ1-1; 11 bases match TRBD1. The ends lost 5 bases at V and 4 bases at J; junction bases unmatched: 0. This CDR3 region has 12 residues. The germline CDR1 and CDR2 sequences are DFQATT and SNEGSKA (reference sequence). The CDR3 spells CSAGTGGTEAFF. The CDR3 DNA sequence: TGCAGTGCTGGGACAGGGGGCACTGAAGCTTTCTTT.

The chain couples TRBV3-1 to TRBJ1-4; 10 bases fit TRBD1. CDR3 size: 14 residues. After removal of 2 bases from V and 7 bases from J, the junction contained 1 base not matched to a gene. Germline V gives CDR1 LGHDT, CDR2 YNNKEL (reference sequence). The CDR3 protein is CASSQRDRGEKLFF. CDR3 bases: TGTGCCAGCAGCCAACGGGACAGGGGTGAAAAACTGTTTTTT.

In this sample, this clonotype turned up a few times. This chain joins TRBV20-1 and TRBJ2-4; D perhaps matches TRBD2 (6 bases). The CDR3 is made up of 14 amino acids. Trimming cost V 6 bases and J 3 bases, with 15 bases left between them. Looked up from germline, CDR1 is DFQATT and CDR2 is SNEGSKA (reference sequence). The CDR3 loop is CSAPPGGSKNIQYF. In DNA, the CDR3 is TGCAGTGCACCCCCTGGGGGGAGCAAAAACATTCAGTACTTC.

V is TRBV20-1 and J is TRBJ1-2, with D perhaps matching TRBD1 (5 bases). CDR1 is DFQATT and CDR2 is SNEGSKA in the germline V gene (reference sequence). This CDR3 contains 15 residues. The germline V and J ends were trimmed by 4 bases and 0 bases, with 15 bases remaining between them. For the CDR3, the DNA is TGCAGTGCTACCATCCGGCGGACATCTAACTATGGCTACACCTTC. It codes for CSATIRRTSNYGYTF.

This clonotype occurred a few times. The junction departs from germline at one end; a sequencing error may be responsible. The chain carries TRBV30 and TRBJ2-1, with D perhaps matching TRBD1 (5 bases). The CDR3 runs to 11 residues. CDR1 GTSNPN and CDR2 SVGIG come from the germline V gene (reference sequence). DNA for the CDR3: TGTGCCTGGAGTGAGGGGTTGGCAGCGTCCTTC. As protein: CAWSEGLAASF.